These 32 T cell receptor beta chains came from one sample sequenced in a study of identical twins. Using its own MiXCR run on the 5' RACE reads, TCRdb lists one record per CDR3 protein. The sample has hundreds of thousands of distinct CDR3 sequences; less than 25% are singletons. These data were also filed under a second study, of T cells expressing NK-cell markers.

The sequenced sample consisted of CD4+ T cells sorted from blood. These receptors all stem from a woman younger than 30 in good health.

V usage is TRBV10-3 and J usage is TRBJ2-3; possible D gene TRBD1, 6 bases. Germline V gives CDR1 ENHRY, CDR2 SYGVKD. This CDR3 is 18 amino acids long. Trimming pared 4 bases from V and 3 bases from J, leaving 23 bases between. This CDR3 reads CAISAYLALGQSTDTQYF. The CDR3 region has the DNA TGTGCCATCAGTGCCTACCTCGCCTTGGGACAATCGACAGATACGCAGTATTTT.

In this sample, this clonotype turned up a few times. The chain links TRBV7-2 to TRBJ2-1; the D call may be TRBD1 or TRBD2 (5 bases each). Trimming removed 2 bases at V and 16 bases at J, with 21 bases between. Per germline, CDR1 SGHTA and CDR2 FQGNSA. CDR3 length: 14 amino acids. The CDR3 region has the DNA TGTGCCAGCAGCTTACTGGGACCCGATAGCCTAAGTTTCTTC. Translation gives CASSLLGPDSLSFF. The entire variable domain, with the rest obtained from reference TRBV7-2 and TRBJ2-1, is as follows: GAGVSQSPSNKVTEKGKDVELRCDPISGHTALYWYRQSLGQGLEFLIYFQGNSAPDKSGLPSDRFSAERTGGSVSTLTIQRTQQEDSAVYLCASSLLGPDSLSFFGPGTRLTVL.

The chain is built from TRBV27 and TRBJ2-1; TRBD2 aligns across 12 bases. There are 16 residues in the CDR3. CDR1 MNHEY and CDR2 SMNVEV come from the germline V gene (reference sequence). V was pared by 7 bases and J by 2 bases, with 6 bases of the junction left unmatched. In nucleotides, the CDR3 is TGTGCCAGCACCACGACTAGCGGGGGCCCCTACAATGAGCAGTTCTTC. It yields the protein CASTTTSGGPYNEQFF.

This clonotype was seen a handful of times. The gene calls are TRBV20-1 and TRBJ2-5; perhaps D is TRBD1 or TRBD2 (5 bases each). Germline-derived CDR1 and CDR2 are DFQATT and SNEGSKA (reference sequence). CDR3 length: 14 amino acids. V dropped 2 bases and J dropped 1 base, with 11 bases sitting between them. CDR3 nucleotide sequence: TGCAGTGCTAGATCGGGGACGGCCCAAGAGACCCAGTACTTC. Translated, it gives CSARSGTAQETQYF.

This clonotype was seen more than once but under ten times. CDR3 amino acids: CASSSGLRRSEAFF. DNA of the CDR3: TGTGCCAGCAGTTCCGGGCTTCGACGCTCTGAAGCTTTCTTT. This sequence joins TRBV6-2 or TRBV6-3 and TRBJ1-1; D not certain. This CDR3 is 14 amino acids long. Between the trimmed V and J ends, which lost 4 bases and 6 bases, there was a span of 15 bases. Germline loops: CDR1 MNHEY, CDR2 SVGEGT.

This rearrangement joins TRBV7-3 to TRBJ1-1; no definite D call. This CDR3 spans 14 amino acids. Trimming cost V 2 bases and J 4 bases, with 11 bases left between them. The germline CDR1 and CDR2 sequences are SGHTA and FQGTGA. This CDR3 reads CASSLLRESTEAFF. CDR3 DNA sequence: TGTGCCAGCAGCTTATTAAGGGAATCCACTGAAGCTTTCTTT.

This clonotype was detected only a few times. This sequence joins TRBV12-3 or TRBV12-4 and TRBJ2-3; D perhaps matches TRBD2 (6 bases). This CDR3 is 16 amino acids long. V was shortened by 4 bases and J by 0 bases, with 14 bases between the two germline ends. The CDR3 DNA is TGTGCCAGCAGTTCCCTATTGGCGGGGAGCACAGATACGCAGTATTTT. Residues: CASSSLLAGSTDTQYF.

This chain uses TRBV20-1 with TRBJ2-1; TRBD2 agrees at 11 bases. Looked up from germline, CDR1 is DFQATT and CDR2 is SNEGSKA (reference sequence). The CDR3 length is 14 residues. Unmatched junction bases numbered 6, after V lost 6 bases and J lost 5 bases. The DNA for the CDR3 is TGCAGTGCCCTAATAGCGGGAGGGCACAATGAGCAGTTCTTC. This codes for CSALIAGGHNEQFF.

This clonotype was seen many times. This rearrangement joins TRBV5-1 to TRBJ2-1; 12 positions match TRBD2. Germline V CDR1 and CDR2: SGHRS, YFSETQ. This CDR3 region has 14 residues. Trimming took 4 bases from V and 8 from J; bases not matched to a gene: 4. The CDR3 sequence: CASSTSGGSDEQFF. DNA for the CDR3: TGCGCCAGCAGCACTAGCGGGGGGTCCGATGAGCAGTTCTTC.

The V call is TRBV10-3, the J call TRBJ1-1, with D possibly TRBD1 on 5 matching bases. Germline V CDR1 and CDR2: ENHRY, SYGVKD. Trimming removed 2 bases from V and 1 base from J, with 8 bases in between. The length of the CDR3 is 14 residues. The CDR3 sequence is CAISERGSNTEAFF. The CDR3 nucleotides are TGTGCCATCAGTGAGAGGGGCTCGAACACTGAAGCTTTCTTT.

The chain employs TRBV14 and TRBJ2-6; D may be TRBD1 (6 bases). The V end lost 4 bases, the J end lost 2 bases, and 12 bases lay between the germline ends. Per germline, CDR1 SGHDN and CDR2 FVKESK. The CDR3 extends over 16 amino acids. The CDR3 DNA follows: TGTGCCAGCAGCCCGGGCAGGGGTACTGGGGCCAACGTCCTGACTTTC. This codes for CASSPGRGTGANVLTF.

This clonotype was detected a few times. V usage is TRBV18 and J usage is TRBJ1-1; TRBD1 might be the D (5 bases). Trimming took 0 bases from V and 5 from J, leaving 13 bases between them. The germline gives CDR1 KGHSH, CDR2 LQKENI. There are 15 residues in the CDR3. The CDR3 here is CASSPPQGGGTEAFF. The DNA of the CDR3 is TGTGCCAGCTCACCACCCCAGGGTGGGGGTACTGAAGCTTTCTTT.

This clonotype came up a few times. The CDR3 loop is CASMRGDDTQYF. The DNA for the CDR3 is TGCGCCAGCATGCGGGGGGATGATACGCAGTATTTT. The rearrangement uses TRBV5-1 and TRBJ2-3; 8 bases map to TRBD2. The CDR3 spans 12 residues. Germline assignment: CDR1 SGHRS and CDR2 YFSETQ. Germline trimming cut 6 bases from V and 6 bases from J; bases unmatched to any gene: 3.

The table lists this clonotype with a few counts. This chain's CDR3 is CASSRDRGGLSGANVLTF. The CDR3 DNA reads TGCGCCAGCAGCCGAGACCGGGGAGGACTCTCTGGGGCCAACGTCCTGACTTTC. The V call is TRBV4-3, the J call TRBJ2-6, with D perhaps TRBD2 (6 bases). V lost 4 bases and J 0 bases, leaving 16 bases between the germline ends. There are 18 residues in the CDR3. Germline CDR1 reads LGHNA; CDR2 reads YSLEER.

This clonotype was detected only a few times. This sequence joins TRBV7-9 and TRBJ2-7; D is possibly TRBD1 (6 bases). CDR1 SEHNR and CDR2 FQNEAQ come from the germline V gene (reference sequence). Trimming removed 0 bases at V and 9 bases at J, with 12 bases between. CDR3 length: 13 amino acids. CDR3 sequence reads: CASSLAAGVWQYF. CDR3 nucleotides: TGTGCCAGCAGCTTAGCCGCAGGGGTTTGGCAGTACTTC.

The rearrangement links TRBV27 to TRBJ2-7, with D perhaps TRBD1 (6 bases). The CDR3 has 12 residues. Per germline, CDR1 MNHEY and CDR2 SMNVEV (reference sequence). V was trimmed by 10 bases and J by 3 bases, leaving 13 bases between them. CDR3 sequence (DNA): TGTGCCACTCAGGACAGAAACTACGAGCAGTACTTC. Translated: CATQDRNYEQYF.

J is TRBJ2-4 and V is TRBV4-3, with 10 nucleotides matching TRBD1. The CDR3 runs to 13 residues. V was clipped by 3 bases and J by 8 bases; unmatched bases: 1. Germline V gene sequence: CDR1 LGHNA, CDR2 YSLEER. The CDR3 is CASSHGQGDIQYF. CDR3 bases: TGCGCCAGCAGCCACGGACAGGGGGACATTCAGTACTTC.

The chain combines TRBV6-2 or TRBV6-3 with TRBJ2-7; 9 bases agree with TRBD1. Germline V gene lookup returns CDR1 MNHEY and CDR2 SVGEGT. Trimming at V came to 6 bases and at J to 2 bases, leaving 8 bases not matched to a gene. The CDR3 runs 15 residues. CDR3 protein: CASSPGTGWAYEQYF. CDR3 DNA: TGTGCCAGCAGCCCGGGGACAGGGTGGGCCTACGAGCAGTACTTC.

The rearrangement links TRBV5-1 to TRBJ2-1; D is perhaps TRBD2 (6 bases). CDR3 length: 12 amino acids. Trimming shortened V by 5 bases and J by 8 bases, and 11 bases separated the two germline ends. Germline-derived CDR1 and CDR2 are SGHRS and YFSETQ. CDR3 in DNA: TGCGCCAGCAGGGGGGGATGGGATGAGCAGTTCTTC. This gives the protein CASRGGWDEQFF.

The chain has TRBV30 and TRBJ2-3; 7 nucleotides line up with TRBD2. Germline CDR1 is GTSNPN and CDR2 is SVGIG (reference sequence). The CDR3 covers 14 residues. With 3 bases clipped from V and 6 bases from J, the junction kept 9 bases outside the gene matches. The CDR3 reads CAWRLSGNVDTQYF. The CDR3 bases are TGTGCCTGGAGGTTAAGCGGGAATGTTGATACGCAGTATTTT.

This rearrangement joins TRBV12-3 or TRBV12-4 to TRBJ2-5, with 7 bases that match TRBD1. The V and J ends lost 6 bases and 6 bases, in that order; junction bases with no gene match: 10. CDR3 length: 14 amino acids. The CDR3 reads CASRVGTAEKTQYF. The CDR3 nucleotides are TGTGCCAGCAGGGTCGGGACAGCCGAAAAGACCCAGTACTTC.

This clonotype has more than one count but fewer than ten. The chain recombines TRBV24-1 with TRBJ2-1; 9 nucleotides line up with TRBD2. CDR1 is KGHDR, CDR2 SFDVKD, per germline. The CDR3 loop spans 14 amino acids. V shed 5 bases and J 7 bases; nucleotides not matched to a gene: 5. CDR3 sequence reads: CATSGSGRTNEQFF. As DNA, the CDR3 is TGTGCCACCAGTGGTAGCGGGAGAACGAATGAGCAGTTCTTC.

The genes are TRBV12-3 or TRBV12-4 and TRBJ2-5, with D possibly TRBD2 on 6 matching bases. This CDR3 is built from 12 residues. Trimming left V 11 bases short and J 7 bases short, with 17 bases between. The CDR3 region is CAAGTRVGTQYF. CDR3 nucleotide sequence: TGTGCCGCGGGGACTCGTGTCGGGACCCAGTACTTC.

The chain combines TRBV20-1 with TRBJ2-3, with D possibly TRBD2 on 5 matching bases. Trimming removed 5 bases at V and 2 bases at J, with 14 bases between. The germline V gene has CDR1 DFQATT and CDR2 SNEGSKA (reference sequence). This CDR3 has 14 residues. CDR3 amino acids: CSAGGFTHTDTQYF. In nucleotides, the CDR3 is TGCAGTGCTGGCGGGTTTACTCACACAGATACGCAGTATTTT.

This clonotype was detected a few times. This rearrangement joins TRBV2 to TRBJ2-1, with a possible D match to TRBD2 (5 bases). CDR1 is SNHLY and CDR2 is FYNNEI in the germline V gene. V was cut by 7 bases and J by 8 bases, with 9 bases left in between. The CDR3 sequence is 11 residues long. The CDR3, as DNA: TGTGCCAGCACCTTGGACTATGAGCAGTTCTTC. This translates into CASTLDYEQFF.

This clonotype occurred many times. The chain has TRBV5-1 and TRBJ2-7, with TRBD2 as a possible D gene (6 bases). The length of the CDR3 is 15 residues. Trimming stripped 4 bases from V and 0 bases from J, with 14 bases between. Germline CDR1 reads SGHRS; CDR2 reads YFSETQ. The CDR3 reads CASSLGGGSSYEQYF. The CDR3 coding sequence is TGCGCCAGCAGCCTGGGAGGAGGGAGCTCCTACGAGCAGTACTTC.

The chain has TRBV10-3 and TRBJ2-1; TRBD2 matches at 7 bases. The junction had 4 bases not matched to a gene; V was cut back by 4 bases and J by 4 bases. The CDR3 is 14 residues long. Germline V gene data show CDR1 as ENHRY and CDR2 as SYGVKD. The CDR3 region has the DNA TGTGCCATCAGTGGGAGCGGGGTTTACAATGAGCAGTTCTTC. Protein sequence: CAISGSGVYNEQFF.

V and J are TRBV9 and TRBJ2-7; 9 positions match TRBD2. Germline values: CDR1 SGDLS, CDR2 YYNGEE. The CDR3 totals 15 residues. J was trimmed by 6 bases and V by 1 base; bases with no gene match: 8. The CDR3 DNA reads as TGTGCCAGCAGCGTATCGCTAGCGGGAAGTGGCGAGCAGTACTTC. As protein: CASSVSLAGSGEQYF.

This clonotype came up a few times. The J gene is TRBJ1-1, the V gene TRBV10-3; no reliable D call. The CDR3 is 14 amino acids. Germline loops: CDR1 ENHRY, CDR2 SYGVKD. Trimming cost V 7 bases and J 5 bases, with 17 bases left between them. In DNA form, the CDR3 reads TGTGCCATCACCGAAGTGACGGGGAAGACTGAAGCTTTCTTT. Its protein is CAITEVTGKTEAFF.

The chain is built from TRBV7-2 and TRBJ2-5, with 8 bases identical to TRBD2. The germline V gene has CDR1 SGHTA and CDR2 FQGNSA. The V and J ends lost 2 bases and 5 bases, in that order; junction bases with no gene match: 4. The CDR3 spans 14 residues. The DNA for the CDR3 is TGTGCCAGCAGCTTAATCGGCGGGAGGGAGACCCAGTACTTC. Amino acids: CASSLIGGRETQYF.

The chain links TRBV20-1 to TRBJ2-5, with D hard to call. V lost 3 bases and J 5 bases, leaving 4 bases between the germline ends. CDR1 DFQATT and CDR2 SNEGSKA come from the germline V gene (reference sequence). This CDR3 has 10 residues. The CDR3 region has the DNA TGCAGTGCTAGCGCCGAGACCCAGTACTTC. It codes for CSASAETQYF.

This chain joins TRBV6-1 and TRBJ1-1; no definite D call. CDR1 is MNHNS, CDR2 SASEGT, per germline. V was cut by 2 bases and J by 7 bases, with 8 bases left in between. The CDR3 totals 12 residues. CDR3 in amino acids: CASSEFGIEAFF. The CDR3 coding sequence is TGTGCCAGCAGTGAATTCGGAATTGAAGCTTTCTTT.